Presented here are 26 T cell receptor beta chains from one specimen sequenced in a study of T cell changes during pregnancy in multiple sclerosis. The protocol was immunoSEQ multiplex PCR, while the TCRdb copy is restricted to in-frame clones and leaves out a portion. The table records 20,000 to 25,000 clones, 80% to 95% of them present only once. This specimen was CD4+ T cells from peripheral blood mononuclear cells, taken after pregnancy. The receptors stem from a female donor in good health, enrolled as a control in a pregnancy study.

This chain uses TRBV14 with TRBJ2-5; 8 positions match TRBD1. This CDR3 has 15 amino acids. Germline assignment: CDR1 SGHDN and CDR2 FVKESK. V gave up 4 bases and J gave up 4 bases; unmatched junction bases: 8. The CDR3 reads CASSPRTGQVETQYF. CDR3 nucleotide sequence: TGTGCCAGCAGCCCCAGGACAGGGCAGGTAGAGACCCAGTACTTC.

As DNA, the CDR3 is TGTGCCAGCAGCTTATTCGGGACAGGAAGGGAAGTAGAGCAGTACTTC. Its protein is CASSLFGTGREVEQYF. The chain links TRBV7-8 to TRBJ2-7; 8 bases line up with TRBD1. The CDR3 has 16 amino acids. V lost 2 bases to trimming and J lost 7 bases; unmatched junction nucleotides: 13. CDR1 is SGHVS and CDR2 is FQNEAQ in the germline V gene.

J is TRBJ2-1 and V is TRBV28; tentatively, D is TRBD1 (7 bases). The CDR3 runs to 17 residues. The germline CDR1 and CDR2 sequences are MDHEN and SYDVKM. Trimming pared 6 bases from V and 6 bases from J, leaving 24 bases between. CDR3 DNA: TGTGCCAGCAGCCTGATACGCGGGGACAGTAGAGCCAATGAGCAGTTCTTC. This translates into CASSLIRGDSRANEQFF. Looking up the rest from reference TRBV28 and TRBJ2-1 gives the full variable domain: DVKVTQSSRYLVKRTGEKVFLECVQDMDHENMFWYRQDPGLGLRLIYFSYDVKMKEKGDIPEGYSVSREKKERFSLILESASTNQTSMYLCASSLIRGDSRANEQFFGPGTRLTVL.

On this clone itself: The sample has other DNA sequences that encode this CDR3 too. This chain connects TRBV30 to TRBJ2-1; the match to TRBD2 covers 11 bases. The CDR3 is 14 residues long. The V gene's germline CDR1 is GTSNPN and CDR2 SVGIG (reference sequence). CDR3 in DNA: TGTGCTTCTACGCTAGCGGGGGGCGCGTCTGAGCAGTTCTTC. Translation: CASTLAGGASEQFF.

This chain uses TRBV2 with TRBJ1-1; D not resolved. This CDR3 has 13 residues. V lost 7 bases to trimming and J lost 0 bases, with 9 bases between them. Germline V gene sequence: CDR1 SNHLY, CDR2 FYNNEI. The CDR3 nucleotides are TGTGCCAGCACCCGACAAGTGAACACTGAAGCTTTCTTT. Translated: CASTRQVNTEAFF.

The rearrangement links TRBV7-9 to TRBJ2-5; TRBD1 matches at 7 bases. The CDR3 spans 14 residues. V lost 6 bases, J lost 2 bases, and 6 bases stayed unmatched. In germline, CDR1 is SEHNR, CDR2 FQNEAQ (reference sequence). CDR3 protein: CASRKQGSQETQYF. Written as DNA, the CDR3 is TGTGCCAGCAGAAAACAGGGGAGTCAAGAGACCCAGTACTTC.

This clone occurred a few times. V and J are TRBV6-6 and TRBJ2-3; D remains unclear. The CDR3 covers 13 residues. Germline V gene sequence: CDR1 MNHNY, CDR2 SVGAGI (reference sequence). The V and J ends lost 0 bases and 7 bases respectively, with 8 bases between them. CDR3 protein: CASSYSKTYTQYF. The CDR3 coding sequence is TGTGCCAGCAGTTACTCGAAGACATATACGCAGTATTTT.

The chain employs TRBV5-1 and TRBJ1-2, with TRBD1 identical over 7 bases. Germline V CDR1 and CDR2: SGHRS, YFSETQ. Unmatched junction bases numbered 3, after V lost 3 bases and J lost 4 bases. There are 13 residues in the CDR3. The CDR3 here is CASSSSGGYGYTF. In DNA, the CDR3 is TGCGCCAGCAGCTCTTCAGGGGGCTATGGCTACACCTTC.

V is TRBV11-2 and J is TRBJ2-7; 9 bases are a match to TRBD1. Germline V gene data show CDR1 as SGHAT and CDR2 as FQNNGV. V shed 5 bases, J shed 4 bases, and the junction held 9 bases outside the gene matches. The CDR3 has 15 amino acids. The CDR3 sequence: CASSRLDRGGYEQYF. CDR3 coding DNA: TGTGCCAGCAGCCGACTGGACAGGGGAGGGTACGAGCAGTACTTC. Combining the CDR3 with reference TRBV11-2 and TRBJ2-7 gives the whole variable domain EAGVAQSPRYKIIEKRQSVAFWCNPISGHATLYWYQQILGQGPKLLIQFQNNGVVDDSQLPKDRFSAERLKGVDSTLKIQPAKLEDSAVYLCASSRLDRGGYEQYFGPGTRLTVT.

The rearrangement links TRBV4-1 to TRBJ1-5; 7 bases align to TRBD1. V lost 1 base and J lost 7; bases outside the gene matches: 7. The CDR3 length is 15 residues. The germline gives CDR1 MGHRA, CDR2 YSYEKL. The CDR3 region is CASSQGGWDSQPQHF. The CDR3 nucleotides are TGCGCCAGCAGCCAAGGTGGCTGGGACAGCCAGCCCCAGCATTTT.

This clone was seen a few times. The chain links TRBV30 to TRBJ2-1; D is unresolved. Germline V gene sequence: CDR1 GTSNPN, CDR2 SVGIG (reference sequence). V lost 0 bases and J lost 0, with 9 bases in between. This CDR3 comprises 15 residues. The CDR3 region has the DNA TGTGCCTGGAGTGTACCTGGCAGCTCCTACAATGAGCAGTTCTTC. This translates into CAWSVPGSSYNEQFF.

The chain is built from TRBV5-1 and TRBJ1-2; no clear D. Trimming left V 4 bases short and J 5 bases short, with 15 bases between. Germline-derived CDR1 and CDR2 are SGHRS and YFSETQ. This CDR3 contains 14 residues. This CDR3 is CASSRLEGGYGYTF. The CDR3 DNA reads TGCGCCAGCAGCCGGCTAGAAGGTGGATATGGCTACACCTTC. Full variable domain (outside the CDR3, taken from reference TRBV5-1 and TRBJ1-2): KAGVTQTPRYLIKTRGQQVTLSCSPISGHRSVSWYQQTPGQGLQFLFEYFSETQRNKGNFPGRFSGRQFSNSRSEMNVSTLELGDSALYLCASSRLEGGYGYTFGSGTRLTVV.

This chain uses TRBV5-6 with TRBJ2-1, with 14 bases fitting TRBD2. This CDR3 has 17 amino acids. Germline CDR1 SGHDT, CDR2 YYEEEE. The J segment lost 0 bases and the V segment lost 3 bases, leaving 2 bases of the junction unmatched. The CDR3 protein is CASSSGTSGSSYNEQFF. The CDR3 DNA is TGTGCCAGCAGCTCCGGGACTAGCGGGAGCTCCTACAATGAGCAGTTCTTC. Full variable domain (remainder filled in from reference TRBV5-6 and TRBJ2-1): DAGVTQSPTHLIKTRGQQVTLRCSPKSGHDTVSWYQQALGQGPQFIFQYYEEEERQRGNFPDRFSGHQFPNYSSELNVNALLLGDSALYLCASSSGTSGSSYNEQFFGPGTRLTVL.

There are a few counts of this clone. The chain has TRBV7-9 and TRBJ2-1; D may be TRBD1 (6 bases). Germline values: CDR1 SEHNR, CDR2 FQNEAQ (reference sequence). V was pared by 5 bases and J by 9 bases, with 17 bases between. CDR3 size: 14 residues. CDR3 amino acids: CASSTAGAGAEQFF. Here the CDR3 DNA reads TGTGCCAGCAGCACAGCTGGGGCAGGGGCTGAGCAGTTCTTC.

CDR3 amino acids: CASSNPAGDETQYF. CDR3 nucleotide sequence: TGTGCCAGCAGCAACCCAGCGGGGGATGAGACCCAGTACTTC. This chain joins TRBV5-4 and TRBJ2-5; 8 nucleotides match TRBD2. Germline-derived CDR1 and CDR2 are SGHNT and YYREEE (reference sequence). The CDR3 totals 14 residues. Trimming took 4 bases from V and 5 from J; bases not matched to a gene: 7.

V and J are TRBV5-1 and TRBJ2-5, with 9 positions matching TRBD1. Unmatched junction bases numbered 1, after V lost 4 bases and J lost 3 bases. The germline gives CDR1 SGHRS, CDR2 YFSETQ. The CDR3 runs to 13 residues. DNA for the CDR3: TGCGCCAGCAGCAGGACAGGGGAAGAGACCCAGTACTTC. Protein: CASSRTGEETQYF.

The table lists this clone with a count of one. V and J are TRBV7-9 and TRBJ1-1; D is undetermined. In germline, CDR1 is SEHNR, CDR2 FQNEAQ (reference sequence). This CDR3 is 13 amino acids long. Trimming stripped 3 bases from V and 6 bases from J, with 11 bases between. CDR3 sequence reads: CASSFTRRAEAFF. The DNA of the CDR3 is TGTGCCAGCAGCTTTACGAGGCGGGCTGAAGCTTTCTTT.

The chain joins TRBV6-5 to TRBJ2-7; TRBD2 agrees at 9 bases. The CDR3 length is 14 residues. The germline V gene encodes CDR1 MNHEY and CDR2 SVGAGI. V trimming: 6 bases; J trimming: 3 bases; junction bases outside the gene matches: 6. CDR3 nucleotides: TGTGCCAGCAGAAGAGCGGGAGGAGGCTACGAGCAGTACTTC. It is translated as CASRRAGGGYEQYF.

In DNA, the CDR3 is TGTGCCAGCACCCTAGACCACCAAGAGACCCAGTACTTC. This encodes CASTLDHQETQYF. The V and J genes are TRBV5-5 and TRBJ2-5, with unresolved D. The CDR3 length is 13 residues. Deletions cut 6 bases from V and 0 bases from J, with 9 bases between. In germline, CDR1 is SGHKS, CDR2 YYEKEE (reference sequence).

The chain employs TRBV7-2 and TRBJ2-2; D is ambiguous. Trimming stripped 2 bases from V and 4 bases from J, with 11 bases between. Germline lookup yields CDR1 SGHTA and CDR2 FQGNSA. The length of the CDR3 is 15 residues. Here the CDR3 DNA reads TGTGCCAGCAGCTTATCCCCCGAGGCCACCGGGGAGCTGTTTTTT. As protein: CASSLSPEATGELFF.

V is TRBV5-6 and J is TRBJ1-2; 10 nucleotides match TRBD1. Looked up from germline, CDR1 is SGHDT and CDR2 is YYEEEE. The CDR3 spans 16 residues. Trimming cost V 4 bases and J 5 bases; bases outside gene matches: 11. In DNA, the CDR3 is TGTGCCAGCAGCCTCCGACTCGGACAGGGGGGGTATGGCTACACCTTC. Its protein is CASSLRLGQGGYGYTF.

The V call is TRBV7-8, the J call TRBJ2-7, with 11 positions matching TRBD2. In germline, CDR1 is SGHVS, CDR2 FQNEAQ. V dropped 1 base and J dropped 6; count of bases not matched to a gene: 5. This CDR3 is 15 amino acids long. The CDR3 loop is CASSLVRGLAAEQYF. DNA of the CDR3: TGTGCCAGCAGCTTAGTTAGGGGACTAGCGGCCGAGCAGTACTTC.

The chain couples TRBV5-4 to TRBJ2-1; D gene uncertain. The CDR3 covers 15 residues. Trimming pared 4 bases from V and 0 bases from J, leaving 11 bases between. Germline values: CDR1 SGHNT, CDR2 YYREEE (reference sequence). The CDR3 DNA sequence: TGTGCCAGCAGCCCAAGCTGGAGCTCCTACAATGAGCAGTTCTTC. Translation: CASSPSWSSYNEQFF.

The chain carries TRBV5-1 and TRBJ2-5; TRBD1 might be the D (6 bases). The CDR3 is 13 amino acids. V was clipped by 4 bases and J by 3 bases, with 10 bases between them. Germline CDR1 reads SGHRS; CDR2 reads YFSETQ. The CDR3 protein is CASSPGAEETQYF. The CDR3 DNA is TGCGCCAGCAGCCCAGGGGCCGAAGAGACCCAGTACTTC.

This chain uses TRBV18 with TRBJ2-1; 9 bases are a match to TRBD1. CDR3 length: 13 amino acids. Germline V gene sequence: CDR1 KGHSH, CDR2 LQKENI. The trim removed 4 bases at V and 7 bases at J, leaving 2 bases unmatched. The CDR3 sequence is CASSRGQGNEQFF. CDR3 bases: TGTGCCAGCTCACGGGGACAGGGAAATGAGCAGTTCTTC.

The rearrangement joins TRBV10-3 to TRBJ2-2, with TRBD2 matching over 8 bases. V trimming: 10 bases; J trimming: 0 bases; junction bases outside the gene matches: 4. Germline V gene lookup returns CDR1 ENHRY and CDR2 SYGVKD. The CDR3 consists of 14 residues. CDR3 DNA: TGTGCCACTCGGGGGGGCGCGAACACCGGGGAGCTGTTTTTT. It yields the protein CATRGGANTGELFF.